The T cell receptor (beta chain) under discussion was sequenced for a study of cytomegalovirus exposure and HLA in healthy donors. Whole-study findings and limits: Most likely, a cluster of highly shared sequence variants arose as a sequencing artifact. Earlier findings revealed that most TCR beta V segments proved productive either about 87% or about 30% of the time. Highest at DRB1 and lowest at HLA-C, TCR association rates differed among HLA loci in a later analysis.

Trimming left V 5 bases short and J 0 bases short, with 13 bases between. Germline V gene data show CDR1 as KGHSH and CDR2 as LQKENI. The CDR3 runs to 16 residues. Primers for the PCR totalled 60 Vbeta and 13 Jbeta. Sequencing was performed with immunoSEQ multiplex PCR; in TCRdb, only in-frame clones are kept and a portion is missing. The data show approximately 140,000 clones, over 75% seen once. Note on this clone: The antigen remains unidentified.

This rearrangement joins TRBV18 to TRBJ1-4, with a weak D call TRBD1 (5 bases). The source of this sequence is a woman in her forties or fifties in good health and CMV-seropositive. The sequencing sample was made of PBMCs. In DNA form, the CDR3 reads TGTGCCAGCTCATCGACAGCCATATCAACTAATGAAAAACTGTTTTTT. As protein: CASSSTAISTNEKLFF.